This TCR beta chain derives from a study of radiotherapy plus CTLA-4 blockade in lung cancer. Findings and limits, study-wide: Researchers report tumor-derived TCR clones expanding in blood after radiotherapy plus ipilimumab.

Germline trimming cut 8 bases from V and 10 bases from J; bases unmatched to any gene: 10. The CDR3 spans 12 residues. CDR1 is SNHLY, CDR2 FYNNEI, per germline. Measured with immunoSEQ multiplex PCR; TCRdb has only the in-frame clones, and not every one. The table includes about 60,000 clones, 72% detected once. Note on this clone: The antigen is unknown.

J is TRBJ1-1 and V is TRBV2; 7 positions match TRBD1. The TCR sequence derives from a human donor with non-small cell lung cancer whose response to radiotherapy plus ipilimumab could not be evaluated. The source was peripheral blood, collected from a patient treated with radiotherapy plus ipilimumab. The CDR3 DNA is TGTGCCAGCGATTCAGGGGGTGTACGAGCTTTCTTT. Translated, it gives CASDSGGVRAFF.